This TCR beta chain was sequenced during a study of T cell responses to AZD1222 COVID-19 vaccine. Remarks on this clone: The antigen is unknown.

Trimming removed 1 base from V and 4 bases from J, with 8 bases in between. Germline V gives CDR1 SNHLY, CDR2 FYNNEI. CDR3 length: 14 residues. Findings of the study overall: Only a handful of AZD1222 recipients tested seropositive at baseline. An increase in Spike-specific TCR breadth and depth was observed after two AZD1222 doses.

Generated by immunoSEQ multiplex PCR, the TCRdb table keeps only in-frame clones and is missing some. There are over 120,000 clones in the sample; approximately 92% occur only once, and approximately 3.5% lies in the top ten. This TCR was recovered from an adult who received the AZD1222 COVID-19 vaccine. J is TRBJ1-5 and V is TRBV2, with D perhaps matching TRBD1 (5 bases). Sequencing used peripheral blood, obtained 28 days after the second AZD1222 dose. CDR3 DNA: TGTGCCAGCAGTGAAGACGGGGGAAATCAGCCCCAGCATTTT. Protein sequence: CASSEDGGNQPQHF.